Shown below are 15 T cell receptor beta chains from a single sample sequenced in a study of molecular identifiers for immune sequencing clone quantification. From the PCR reads, TCRdb called clonotypes with MiXCR, one entry per CDR3 protein. Of hundreds of thousands of distinct CDR3 sequences listed, roughly a quarter are singletons. The sequenced sample consisted of naive CD8+ T cells from blood, with Jurkat cell RNA spiked in. Subset given: FACS-sorted CD8+CD4-CCR7+CD45RA+ naive T cells. The receptors were gathered from a human donor in good health. Some libraries in this study had Jurkat cell RNA spiked in.

This sequence joins TRBV2 and TRBJ2-5; TRBD2 might be the D (5 bases). The V end was cut by 0 bases, the J end by 1 base, with 18 bases between. Germline CDR1 and CDR2: SNHLY and FYNNEI. The CDR3 runs to 18 residues. CDR3 in DNA: TGTGCCAGCAGTGAAGCCACACTTGATCGGCGGGTCCAAGAGACCCAGTACTTC. Amino acids: CASSEATLDRRVQETQYF.

Details on this clonotype: A much larger clonotype is one base distant, so this may be a read error. The rearrangement joins TRBV7-9 to TRBJ1-1; D gene ambiguous. This CDR3 has 11 residues. Trimming cost V 10 bases and J 6 bases, with 12 bases left between them. Germline loops: CDR1 SEHNR, CDR2 FQNEAQ (reference sequence). Written as DNA, the CDR3 is TGTGCCATCACCCGGTCGGCTGAAGCTTTCTTT. Translated, it gives CAITRSAEAFF.

Ten or more counts support this clonotype. The V call is TRBV7-3, the J call TRBJ2-4; the match to TRBD2 covers 9 bases. The junction had 10 bases not matched to a gene; V was cut back by 5 bases and J by 8 bases. Germline V gene data show CDR1 as SGHTA and CDR2 as FQGTGA. CDR3 size: 15 residues. The CDR3 DNA follows: TGTGCCAGCAGCCCCGTTGGCGGGAGGGCCGACATTCAGTACTTC. Encoded protein: CASSPVGGRADIQYF.

V gene TRBV20-1 combines with J gene TRBJ2-7, with 7 bases fitting TRBD2. The J segment lost 4 bases and the V segment lost 3 bases, leaving 6 bases of the junction unmatched. Germline loops: CDR1 DFQATT, CDR2 SNEGSKA (reference sequence). The CDR3 spans 13 residues. CDR3: CSASSLAAYEQYF. CDR3 bases: TGCAGTGCTAGTTCTCTAGCGGCTTACGAGCAGTACTTC.

J is TRBJ2-7 and V is TRBV2, with D possibly matching TRBD1 (5 bases). This CDR3 has 13 amino acids. Germline V gives CDR1 SNHLY, CDR2 FYNNEI. V lost 6 bases and J 0 bases, leaving 9 bases between the germline ends. CDR3 DNA sequence: TGTGCCAGCAGGGACACGAGCTCCTACGAGCAGTACTTC. Residues: CASRDTSSYEQYF.

Notes on this clonotype: A much larger clone sits a single nucleotide away, making a read error possible. The chain uses TRBV4-3 and TRBJ2-7, with 8 bases aligning to TRBD1. Germline V lookup: CDR1 LGHNA, CDR2 YSLEER. The CDR3 loop spans 14 amino acids. The CDR3 bases are TGCGCCAGCAGCCAAGACCACAGGGGGTACGAGCGGTACTTC. This codes for CASSQDHRGYERYF.

The sample holds many counts of this clonotype. The CDR3 region has the DNA TGCGCCAGCAGCCAAGAAGACAGGGGGTACGACGAGCAGTACTTC. This encodes CASSQEDRGYDEQYF. The chain has TRBV4-3 and TRBJ2-7; 9 bases are shared with TRBD1. V lost 0 bases, J lost 5 bases, and 5 bases stayed unmatched. CDR3 length equals 15 residues. Germline CDR1 LGHNA, CDR2 YSLEER.

This clonotype was picked up a small number of times. V usage is TRBV12-3 or TRBV12-4 and J usage is TRBJ2-3, with TRBD2 identical over 11 bases. Trimming at V came to 7 bases and at J to 5 bases, leaving 8 bases not matched to a gene. CDR3 size: 15 residues. CDR3 region: CASTGTSGGRDTQYF. In DNA form, the CDR3 reads TGTGCCAGCACCGGGACTAGCGGCGGTCGAGATACGCAGTATTTT.

About this clonotype: The junction departs from the called germline gene at one end, perhaps through a read error. The rearrangement uses TRBV29-1 and TRBJ2-7, with a possible D match to TRBD2 (5 bases). CDR3 size: 13 residues. Germline CDR1 and CDR2: SQVTM and ANQGSEA. Written as DNA, the CDR3 is TGCAGCGTTGTCTATGACTACTCCTACGAGCGGTACTTC. Translated: CSVVYDYSYERYF.

This clonotype was seen a single time. Since a much larger clone is just one base distant, this may be a read error. The chain employs TRBV5-6 and TRBJ2-3, with D possibly being TRBD1 (6 bases). The V and J ends lost 7 bases and 5 bases respectively, with 11 bases between them. This CDR3 has 12 residues. Germline CDR1 SGHDT, CDR2 YYEEEE. The CDR3 reads CASGQQGDTQYF. In nucleotides, the CDR3 is TGTGCCAGCGGCCAACAGGGAGATACGCAGTATTTT.

In this sample, this clonotype turned up many times. This chain uses TRBV4-1 with TRBJ2-5, with D possibly being TRBD2 (5 bases). Germline-derived CDR1 and CDR2 are MGHRA and YSYEKL. Deletions cut 4 bases from V and 3 bases from J, with 12 bases between. The CDR3 has 14 amino acids. The CDR3 loop is CASSPGLREETQYF. DNA for the CDR3: TGCGCCAGCAGCCCGGGTCTGCGGGAAGAGACCCAGTACTTC.

About this clonotype itself: A read error may explain this, as a much larger clone is one base away. This chain's CDR3 is CASSYSGSGDEQFF. In DNA, the CDR3 is TGTGCCAGCAGTTACAGTGGTAGCGGGGACGAGCAGTTCTTC. The chain recombines TRBV6-5 with TRBJ2-1, with TRBD2 matching 8 bases. V gave up 2 bases and J gave up 10 bases; unmatched junction bases: 7. The V gene's germline CDR1 is MNHEY and CDR2 SVGAGI. The CDR3 extends over 14 amino acids.

This clonotype was seen only once. A much larger clone lies a single base off, so this may be a read error. The chain is built from TRBV6-5 and TRBJ2-3; TRBD2 aligns across 7 bases. The ends lost 2 bases at V and 6 bases at J; junction bases unmatched: 11. This CDR3 spans 16 amino acids. CDR1 is MNHEY and CDR2 is SVGAGI in the germline V gene. The CDR3 nucleotides are TGTGCCAGCAGTTACCCCGGTCTGGCGGGAGTTGATACGCAGTATTTT. Its translation is CASSYPGLAGVDTQYF.

This clonotype was seen more than once but under ten times. CDR3 bases: TGCGCCAGCAGCAAGCCGTCACTAGCGGGAGTAAAGGATACGCAGTATTTT. Translating it yields CASSKPSLAGVKDTQYF. This chain links TRBV5-1 with TRBJ2-3, with 11 bases fitting TRBD2. After removal of 4 bases from V and 6 bases from J, the junction contained 13 bases not matched to a gene. This CDR3 has 17 amino acids. Germline V lookup: CDR1 SGHRS, CDR2 YFSETQ.

This clonotype was counted ten times or more. CDR3 region: CASSVEDGAQNIQYF. For the CDR3, the DNA is TGTGCCAGCAGCGTAGAGGACGGGGCTCAAAACATTCAGTACTTC. The rearrangement joins TRBV9 to TRBJ2-4; D tentatively fits TRBD1 or TRBD2 (5 bases each). The V and J ends lost 0 bases and 5 bases respectively, with 12 bases between them. The germline CDR1 and CDR2 sequences are SGDLS and YYNGEE. The CDR3 loop spans 15 amino acids.